A selection of T cell receptor beta chains follows, all from one sample in a study of blood T cell repertoires in COVID-19. Measured with immunoSEQ multiplex PCR; TCRdb has only the in-frame clones, and not every one. The profile covers some 120,000 clones, with roughly four fifths appearing a single time and roughly 7.1% taken by the ten largest. Material for sequencing was peripheral blood. These TCRs come from a man in his sixties or seventies with active or convalescent COVID-19. CDR3s include the opening cysteine and the closing phenylalanine or tryptophan. D genes are given only for firm matches. Size values are once, few and many counts, or a class for expanded clones, and some rows have none.

CASTPYQETQYF,TGTGCCAGCACTCCGTACCAAGAGACCCAGTACTTC,TRBV6-5,.,TRBJ2-5,.
CASSGYTGSGEYF,TGTGCCAGTAGTGGATACACGGGATCGGGGGAGTATTTT,TRBV19,.,TRBJ2-3,.
CASSEIDRGNEQFF,TGTGCCAGCAGTGAAATCGACAGGGGGAATGAGCAGTTCTTC,TRBV2,.,TRBJ2-1,TRBD1
CASNWGGKETQYF,TGTGCCAGCAACTGGGGAGGGAAAGAGACCCAGTACTTC,TRBV12-3/TRBV12-4,.,TRBJ2-5,TRBD2
CASGPTDRRNTEAFF,TGTGCTAGTGGTCCTACCGACAGGAGAAACACTGAAGCTTTCTTT,TRBV12-5,.,TRBJ1-1,.
CASSQGLGNSGGPDNEQFF,TGCGCCAGCAGCCAAGGGCTGGGGAATAGCGGGGGGCCGGACAATGAGCAGTTCTTC,TRBV4-3,.,TRBJ2-1,TRBD2
CASSPGQRSYEQYF,TGTGCCAGCTCACCGGGACAGCGGTCCTACGAGCAGTACTTC,TRBV18,.,TRBJ2-7,TRBD1
CASSFSIRTLSSYNSPLHF,TGTGCCAGCAGTTTCTCCATTAGGACACTGAGCTCCTATAATTCACCCCTCCACTTT,TRBV27,.,TRBJ1-6,.
CASSTSRENPYEQYF,TGTGCCAGCAGCACAAGCAGGGAAAATCCCTACGAGCAGTACTTC,TRBV6-6,.,TRBJ2-7,.
CASSQDYVRRETQYF,TGTGCCAGCAGCCAAGATTACGTCCGGAGGGAGACCCAGTACTTC,TRBV3-1/TRBV3-2,.,TRBJ2-5,.
CASSLRGPGQGTYNSPLHF,TGTGCCAGCAGCTTGAGGGGACCGGGACAGGGAACCTATAATTCACCCCTCCACTTT,TRBV11-3,few,TRBJ1-6,TRBD1
CASSLDLANTDTQYF,TGTGCCAGCAGCTTAGATTTGGCCAACACAGATACGCAGTATTTT,TRBV7-2,.,TRBJ2-3,.
CASSLGGTSGSTADTQYF,TGCGCCAGCAGCTTGGGGGGGACTAGCGGGAGTACGGCAGATACGCAGTATTTT,TRBV5-1,.,TRBJ2-3,TRBD2